This TCR beta chain was observed in a study of cytomegalovirus exposure and HLA in healthy donors. PCR involved 60 Vbeta and 13 Jbeta primers. Sequenced by immunoSEQ multiplex PCR; TCRdb stores in-frame clones only, minus some. Of 100,000 to 150,000 clones in the sample, about 70% are singletons; the top ten hold approximately 2.1%. Trimming took 8 bases from V and 5 from J, leaving 9 bases between them. Looked up from germline, CDR1 is MNHNS and CDR2 is SASEGT. The CDR3 length is 12 residues. V usage is TRBV6-1 and J usage is TRBJ2-2; perhaps TRBD2 as D (6 bases). The receptor's source is a middle-aged woman in good health and CMV-seropositive. Sequencing used PBMCs. CDR3 nucleotides: TGTGCCAGCTGGGGGAGGACCGGGGAGCTGTTTTTT. Translated: CASWGRTGELFF.